This TCR beta chain was captured in a study of early T cells in non-severe SARS-CoV-2 infection. About the research overall: Unsorted whole-blood RNA was sequenced in bulk, leaving chains unpaired. General study findings and limits: Database matching using VDJdb favored anti-spike CD8 responses, with private and CD4 specificities left missing.

Notes on this clonotype: Its antigen remains unknown.

cDNA molecules, individually, were tagged with unique molecular identifiers. MiXCR was run by TCRdb on the 5' RACE reads, yielding one entry per CDR3 protein. The sample records around 64,000 distinct CDR3 sequences, 12% being singletons. Germline V CDR1 and CDR2: MNHEY, SVGEGT. CDR3 length: 15 residues. The V gene lost 9 bases and the J gene lost 0 bases, with 16 bases spanning the gap. This TCR came from an adult who was a healthcare worker with PCR-confirmed SARS-CoV-2 infection or an uninfected control (not recorded which). Sequences were obtained from whole blood. The chain employs TRBV6-2 or TRBV6-3 and TRBJ2-3, with D unresolved. Here the CDR3 reads CARRSEVPSTDTQYF. The CDR3 DNA reads TGTGCCAGGAGATCAGAAGTCCCTAGCACAGATACGCAGTATTTT.